This T cell receptor beta chain emerged from a study of T cells after yellow fever vaccination (dated by TCRdb to the late 2010s). For the study in its entirety: The SMART-Seq v4 Ultra Low Input RNA kit was used to prepare libraries from fractions with low cell numbers. Bulk TCR alpha and beta repertoires were sequenced longitudinally to track T-cell clones before and after primary and booster YFV17D yellow fever vaccination. Bulk PBMC replicates and cell subsets were isolated from blood drawn at multiple timepoints before and after both primary and secondary immunization. The cohort comprised two healthy male donors, one aged 18 to 29 and one aged 30 to 40 years.

This clonotype occurred once. No antigen is known for it. No per-base quality is available; no much larger clone lies one base away. Single-read evidence is weak. Taken with the paper, the label for treatment or condition translates to: live attenuated yellow fever vaccine strain. At every blood-draw timepoint, two biological replicates of bulk PBMCs were collected. PBMCs were isolated from peripheral blood using a standard Ficoll-Paque protocol. RNA was extracted with TriZol from bulk PBMCs, CD4 and CD8 fractions, and dextramer-positive and dextramer-negative fractions. TCR cDNA was synthesized by 5'RACE template switching, through which a universal primer site and unique molecular identifiers were introduced. cDNA synthesis was primed from both the TCR alpha and TCR beta constant segments. Two PCR steps were used to amplify libraries, with sample barcodes and sequencing adapters being added in the second step. Sequencing of libraries was performed on Illumina HiSeq 2500 (2x100 bp) or NovaSeq (2x150 bp). As for the authors' bioinformatics: MIGEC handled demultiplexing of reads and collapsing into UMI consensus sequences, while MiXCR performed V(D)J alignment. Vaccine-responding clonotypes were defined with edgeR using replicate PBMC samples, requiring FDR below 0.01 and a log2 fold change above 5 up to day 15. Each bulk clonotype was labeled CD4 or CD8 based on which sequenced repertoire, CD4 or CD8, contained the clonotype at higher abundance. TCRdb cleaned the public reads at Q25 with fastp, built clones with MiXCR and kept in-frame beta chains. For every CDR3 protein sequence, its rows merge into one entry that carries the most common genes and DNA. These V and J calls are TCRdb output, not the study's own analysis. A total of under 550,000 distinct CDR3 sequences appear in this sample, around a fifth of them only once. The ten most abundant clones make up approximately 15% of the sample.

The study at large found these results: The secondary T-cell response was found to be weaker but faster than the primary response, with a peak reached on day 5 rather than on day 15. A small share of clonotypes was detected in both CD4 and CD8 compartments, with the overlap likely arising from convergent recombination. Computational filtering was required because FACS-sorted repertoires could contain abundant contaminating clonotypes from the bulk population. Only a couple of donors were included in the study, so the extent to which the findings can be generalized is limited. After the booster, most clones that had expanded after primary vaccination were detected again (about 95% of CD4 and around 88% of CD8), suggesting broad maintenance of memory.

From cysteine to phenylalanine, the CDR3 is 14 amino acids long. The read is trimmed to its CDR3 DNA, 42 bases read in frame from base 1. CDR1 KGHDR and CDR2 SFDVKD were looked up in the germline V gene. V was cut back by 7 bases and J by 2 bases, leaving a gap of 13 bases between them. The chain is assembled from TRBV24-1 and TRBJ1-2, and the D gene may be TRBD1, 5 bases matching. This clonotype was sampled from a man between 18 and 35 years old who received the YFV17D yellow fever vaccine. The sequences come from PBMCs, collected more than 20 days after the first yellow fever vaccination. At the DNA level, the sequence is TGTGCCACCAGCCGGGACGGGCGAAACTATGGCTACACCTTC. This encodes CATSRDGRNYGYTF.